This record covers a single T cell receptor (beta chain). This clonotype was observed many times. No cognate antigen has been identified for it. No per-base quality is available; no much larger clone lies one base away. Libraries were prepared through 5' RACE. The reads were generated on an Illumina HiSeq 2500. A second PCR of roughly 7 to 12 cycles was run with a J-beta primer mix and a sample-barcoded 5' primer. A unique molecular identifier was introduced onto each TCR beta cDNA molecule by a template-switch 5' adaptor carrying 12 random nucleotides. Each sample yielded at least 2.5 million CDR3-containing paired-end reads. All of the RNA was converted into first-strand cDNA using the Mint cDNA synthesis kit, with a TRBC-specific oligonucleotide serving as the primer. Following uracil-DNA glycosylase treatment, all cDNA underwent a first 18-cycle PCR with the universal primers M1SS and BC2_uni_R. Per the original workflow: For normalization, 1 million high-quality reads, each with a distinct molecular identifier, were randomly selected from each sample. Reads with shared molecular identifiers were discarded instead of being binned into consensus sequences. MiTCR, set to a Q25 quality threshold and the strictest error-elimination algorithm, was used for CDR3 identification, clonotype clustering and error correction. Lower-bound total TCR beta diversity was estimated with a nonparametric unseen species model using Euler transformation. TCRdb ran its own pipeline on the public reads, namely fastp trimming at Q25 and MiXCR clone calling, and kept in-frame beta chains. Records with the same CDR3 protein are collapsed into one entry carrying the most frequent genes and DNA. The V and J calls follow TCRdb's processing rather than the paper's. The sample has 1.5 million to 2 million distinct CDR3 sequences on record, 28% of them singletons. Roughly 8% of the sample comes from the top ten.

The sample originates from a study of blood T cells in healthy people across ages (dated by TCRdb to about 2015). As for the study more broadly: In model experiments, roughly one uniquely barcoded TCR beta cDNA molecule per two T cells was captured by template switching. To avoid experimental bias, donors of different ages were distributed randomly across sequencing lanes. Using deep sequencing normalized with unique cDNA molecular identifiers, the study measured how TCR beta repertoire diversity changes with age. The study analyzed two additional independent replicas of 1 million unique cDNA reads from the same blood draw for two donors, one aged 18 to 29 and one aged 80 or older. Donors were grouped into four age groups: young (average 16 years), middle-aged (roughly 37), aged (around 66) and long-lived (approximately 82). The investigation overall reported the following: Observed TCR beta diversity per million T cells fell roughly linearly with age, and a significant reduction was already apparent by age roughly 40. Donor CMV infection status was unknown, potentially confounding age-related changes in expanded clonotypes. Compared with the aged group, more naive CD4+ T cells, fewer expanded clones and increased TCR diversity were shown by the long-lived group, suggesting age selection. Bulk unsorted PBMC profiling prevented conclusive comparison of naive and antigen-experienced compartments. Observed TCR beta diversity correlated strongly with the percentage of naive T cells measured by flow cytometry. Total diversity estimates from one million sequenced T cells were considered lower bounds and underestimates.

The germline V gene specifies SGHTA as CDR1 and FQGNSA as CDR2. The CDR3 covers 14 residues, taking in both the cysteine and the phenylalanine. The kept DNA is CDR3 alone, 42 bases in frame from the first base. Trimming leaves V shorter by 6 bases and J shorter by 8 bases, with the junction holding 11 bases beyond the gene matches. Donors were 39 systemically healthy Caucasian individuals from Russia aged roughly 6 to 90 years. Each donor gave about 9.7 milliliters of peripheral blood, drawn into EDTA-treated Vacutainer tubes. Ficoll-Paque density-gradient centrifugation was used to isolate PBMCs, with at least 7 million obtained per sample. Total RNA, at least 5 micrograms per sample, was extracted from PBMCs with Trizol reagent. Naive CD45RAhigh/CD27high T cell percentages were measured by flow cytometry on a PBMC aliquot from every donor.

Sequences were obtained from blood. The rearranged segments are TRBV7-2 and TRBJ2-7, and TRBD2 aligns with 9 junction nucleotides. The source of this sequence is a woman in her twenties or thirties in good health. The CDR3 sequence is CASSPGREGLKQYF. The bases are TGTGCCAGCAGTCCTGGGCGGGAGGGCTTGAAGCAGTACTTC.